A selection of T cell receptor beta chains follows, all from one sample in a study of cytomegalovirus exposure and HLA in healthy donors. Profiling relied on immunoSEQ multiplex PCR, and the TCRdb table lists in-frame clones only, not all of them. The sample records more than 95,000 clones, roughly 80% being singletons. Sequenced input: PBMCs. These receptors all stem from a man younger than 40 in good health and CMV-seronegative. Each CDR3 is given with its conserved first and last residue. The D gene is left open where the match is weak. Clone sizes are given selectively: once, few, many, or a class where the clone is expanded.

CDR3 DNA,CDR3 protein,D gene,J gene,clone size,V gene
TGCGCCAGCAGCTTGGCAGGTAGGAGCAATCAGCCCCAGCATTTT,CASSLAGRSNQPQHF,.,TRBJ1-5,once,TRBV5-1
TGTGCCACGACTAGCGGGAGCTCCTACGAGCAGTACTTC,CATTSGSSYEQYF,TRBD2,TRBJ2-7,.,TRBV28
TGCGCCAGCAGATACGAAATTACTATCGGCCCCAATGAGCAGTTCTTC,CASRYEITIGPNEQFF,.,TRBJ2-1,.,TRBV10-1
TGTGCCAGCAGCTCATATGGCTACACCTTC,CASSSYGYTF,.,TRBJ1-2,.,TRBV7-9
TGTGCCAGCAGCACGGGGACTTTCCCTTACGAGCAGTACTTC,CASSTGTFPYEQYF,.,TRBJ2-7,.,TRBV7-8
TGTGCCTGGAGTGAGCTTTCCGGGGAGCTGTTTTTT,CAWSELSGELFF,.,TRBJ2-2,.,TRBV30
TGTGCCAGCAGGGGGAGACAGGTGTGCTCCTACGAGCAGTACTTC,CASRGRQVCSYEQYF,.,TRBJ2-7,.,TRBV21-1
TGTGCCAGCGAGGAGGGGAGCAATCAGCCCCAGCATTTT,CASEEGSNQPQHF,.,TRBJ1-5,once,TRBV6-1
TGTGCCAGCAGTTTCTTGAGGGGACAGGGTAATGAAAAACTGTTTTTT,CASSFLRGQGNEKLFF,TRBD1,TRBJ1-4,.,TRBV28
TGCGCCAGCAGTCACGCGGGGGCGAACACTGAAGCTTTCTTT,CASSHAGANTEAFF,.,TRBJ1-1,.,TRBV10-2
TGTGCCAGTAGTATAGGCGGGGGGGCCGAAGGTGAGACCCAGTACTTC,CASSIGGGAEGETQYF,TRBD2,TRBJ2-5,.,TRBV19
TGCGCCAGCAGCTTGCAGGGAATGAACACTGAAGCTTTCTTT,CASSLQGMNTEAFF,.,TRBJ1-1,.,TRBV5-1
TGCGCCAGCAGCTTGGGGTTTATGACAGGACTGAACACTGAAGCTTTCTTT,CASSLGFMTGLNTEAFF,.,TRBJ1-1,.,TRBV5-1
TGTGCCAGTGCCCGCGGGGGCACGGTGGATACGCAGTATTTT,CASARGGTVDTQYF,.,TRBJ2-3,.,TRBV28
TGTGCCAGCAGCGCGGGACAGGGATTTTTTGAGCAGTACTTC,CASSAGQGFFEQYF,TRBD1,TRBJ2-7,.,TRBV6-1
TGCGCCAGCAGCTTGGAGGCAGGGCGAGAGACCCAGTACTTC,CASSLEAGRETQYF,.,TRBJ2-5,once,TRBV5-1
TGTGCCAGCAGCGGGGACACCTTCTACAATGAGCAGTTCTTC,CASSGDTFYNEQFF,.,TRBJ2-1,.,TRBV5-4
TGTGCCAGCAGTGAAACTAGCGGGGGGGCAGATACGCAGTATTTT,CASSETSGGADTQYF,TRBD2,TRBJ2-3,medium-sized,TRBV6-1